A single sample gave rise to the 18 T cell receptor beta chains below, sequenced in a study of T cell responses to AZD1222 COVID-19 vaccine. Generated by immunoSEQ multiplex PCR, the TCRdb table keeps only in-frame clones and is missing some. This table holds approximately 60,000 clones, 65% to 80% found once. The source was peripheral blood, collected on day 0 of AZD1222 vaccination. Every receptor here comes from an adult in good health.

The V and J genes are TRBV29-1 and TRBJ2-5; D gene unclear. Germline values: CDR1 SQVTM, CDR2 ANQGSEA. CDR3 length: 13 amino acids. Trimming took off 3 bases at V and 4 bases at J, with 12 bases between the two ends. The CDR3 protein is CSVDKGLSETQYF. The CDR3 coding sequence is TGCAGCGTTGATAAGGGTTTATCAGAGACCCAGTACTTC.

This sequence joins TRBV5-8 and TRBJ1-2; D perhaps matches TRBD1 (5 bases). CDR1 is SGHTS and CDR2 is YDEGEE in the germline V gene. The V and J ends lost 4 bases and 1 base respectively, with 20 bases between them. The CDR3 totals 17 residues. The CDR3 DNA sequence: TGTGCCAGCAGCCCCAGGGTAGAAGGGGTCGGTAACTATGGCTACACCTTC. It translates to CASSPRVEGVGNYGYTF.

V usage is TRBV7-9 and J usage is TRBJ1-4; 9 bases are shared with TRBD1. Germline assignment: CDR1 SEHNR and CDR2 FQNEAQ (reference sequence). With 4 bases clipped from V and 5 bases from J, the junction kept 5 bases outside the gene matches. The CDR3 has 15 residues. This CDR3 reads CASSSDRGRNEKLFF. The CDR3 bases are TGTGCCAGCAGCTCAGACAGGGGGAGGAATGAAAAACTGTTTTTT.

Only one count was recorded for this clone. This sequence joins TRBV29-1 and TRBJ2-1, with 7 bases matching TRBD1. In germline, CDR1 is SQVTM, CDR2 ANQGSEA. V shed 7 bases, J shed 4 bases, and the junction held 1 base outside the gene matches. There are 11 residues in the CDR3. The CDR3 is CSGDSYNEQFF. DNA of the CDR3: TGCAGCGGGGACAGTTACAATGAGCAGTTCTTC.

V usage is TRBV7-9 and J usage is TRBJ1-1; D is unclear. Trimming took off 3 bases at V and 8 bases at J, with 10 bases between the two ends. The CDR3 is 12 residues long. Germline V CDR1 and CDR2: SEHNR, FQNEAQ (reference sequence). The CDR3 spells CASSFSIGEAFF. As DNA, the CDR3 is TGTGCCAGCAGCTTTAGTATCGGGGAAGCTTTCTTT.

This clone was counted a single time. J is TRBJ2-5 and V is TRBV3-1 (or the pseudogene TRBV3-2); D uncertain. Germline-derived CDR1 and CDR2 are LGHDT and YNNKEL (reference sequence). This CDR3 contains 11 residues. Deletions cut 5 bases from V and 4 bases from J, with 5 bases between. The CDR3 loop is CASSKRETQYF. In DNA form, the CDR3 reads TGTGCCAGCAGCAAACGAGAGACCCAGTACTTC.

The rearrangement links TRBV29-1 to TRBJ1-1; D remains unclear. Germline V gives CDR1 SQVTM, CDR2 ANQGSEA. The CDR3 runs 13 residues. With 6 bases removed from V and 1 base from J, the gap between germline ends came to 12 bases. The CDR3 sequence is CSVNFQSNTEAFF. Here the CDR3 DNA reads TGCAGCGTCAACTTCCAGTCGAACACTGAAGCTTTCTTT.

In its sample, this clone was seen a few times. The chain carries TRBV4-3 and TRBJ1-6, with TRBD1 matching over 7 bases. Germline V gives CDR1 LGHNA, CDR2 YSLEER. The CDR3 covers 17 residues. J was trimmed by 13 bases and V by 0 bases; bases with no gene match: 15. The CDR3 nucleotides read TGCGCCAGCAGCCAAGAGGCCTACGGGACAGATAAGTTTCCCCTCCACTTT. Translation gives CASSQEAYGTDKFPLHF.

The chain joins TRBV9 to TRBJ1-1; no clear D gene. CDR3 length equals 13 residues. CDR1 and CDR2 from the germline V gene are SGDLS and YYNGEE. The V gene lost 0 bases and the J gene lost 3 bases, with 6 bases spanning the gap. In DNA form, the CDR3 reads TGTGCCAGCAGCGTAGGGCAATACACTGAAGCTTTCTTT. It translates to CASSVGQYTEAFF.

The chain joins TRBV18 to TRBJ1-1; D may be TRBD1 (5 bases). CDR3 size: 16 residues. Per germline, CDR1 KGHSH and CDR2 LQKENI. V lost 5 bases and J 3 bases, leaving 19 bases between the germline ends. CDR3 in amino acids: CASSYTGAREDTEAFF. CDR3 in DNA: TGTGCCAGCTCATATACCGGTGCCAGGGAGGACACTGAAGCTTTCTTT. Full variable domain (rest looked up from reference TRBV18 and TRBJ1-1): NAGVMQNPRHLVRRRGQEARLRCSPMKGHSHVYWYRQLPEEGLKFMVYLQKENIIDESGMPKERFSAEFPKEGPSILRIQQVVRGDSAAYFCASSYTGAREDTEAFFGQGTRLTVV.

This clone was picked up one time. The V and J genes are TRBV23-1 and TRBJ2-1; D is possibly TRBD2 (6 bases). TRBV23-1 has ORF status, its function being uncertain. V was shortened by 4 bases and J by 8 bases, with 12 bases between the two germline ends. The CDR3 length is 13 residues. The chain's CDR3 is CASSLKGGDEQFF. The CDR3 coding sequence is TGCGCCAGCAGTCTAAAGGGAGGTGATGAGCAGTTCTTC.

This chain links TRBV7-2 with TRBJ2-2; 9 bases are a match to TRBD1. The CDR3 length is 16 residues. The V gene's germline CDR1 is SGHTA and CDR2 FQGNSA. The junction had 6 bases not matched to a gene; V was cut back by 2 bases and J by 5 bases. The chain's CDR3 is CASSLRDRVNTGELFF. CDR3 nucleotide sequence: TGTGCCAGCAGCTTACGGGACAGGGTTAATACCGGGGAGCTGTTTTTT.

The V call is TRBV6-5, the J call TRBJ1-4; D is possibly TRBD1 (6 bases). Germline values: CDR1 MNHEY, CDR2 SVGAGI. Trimming left V 2 bases short and J 4 bases short, with 11 bases between. The CDR3 has 15 residues. CDR3 sequence: CASSYGGHGNEKLFF. DNA of the CDR3: TGTGCCAGCAGTTACGGGGGCCACGGTAATGAAAAACTGTTTTTT.

This clone has just a few counts. The rearrangement joins TRBV5-5 to TRBJ2-7; 11 bases fit TRBD1. The length of the CDR3 is 16 residues. CDR1 and CDR2 from the germline V gene are SGHKS and YYEKEE (reference sequence). After removal of 0 bases from V and 4 bases from J, the junction contained 6 bases not matched to a gene. CDR3 DNA: TGTGCCAGCAGCTTGGCCAGGGGACAGGGGGTTTACGAGCAGTACTTC. This translates into CASSLARGQGVYEQYF.

This chain uses TRBV19 with TRBJ1-1; D is possibly TRBD1 (6 bases). V was cut by 6 bases and J by 5 bases, with 10 bases left in between. This CDR3 is built from 12 residues. Per germline, CDR1 LNHDA and CDR2 SQIVND (reference sequence). The CDR3 reads CASSRGWTEAFF. CDR3 DNA sequence: TGTGCCAGTAGCAGGGGTTGGACTGAAGCTTTCTTT.

The count of this clone is one. V is TRBV3-1 (or the pseudogene TRBV3-2) and J is TRBJ2-2; a possible D gene is TRBD1 (5 bases). In germline, CDR1 is LGHDT, CDR2 YNNKEL (reference sequence). CDR3 length equals 12 residues. The V and J ends lost 6 bases and 6 bases respectively, with 8 bases between them. The CDR3 bases are TGTGCCAGCAGTCAGGGTCCCGGGGAGCTGTTTTTT. This encodes CASSQGPGELFF.

J is TRBJ2-7 and V is TRBV6-5, with a tentative D call TRBD1 (5 bases). Trimming took off 0 bases at V and 6 bases at J, with 15 bases between the two ends. Germline assignment: CDR1 MNHEY and CDR2 SVGAGI. The CDR3 consists of 15 residues. The CDR3 coding sequence is TGTGCCAGCAGTTACTCCTTAGGACCTGGGGCCGAGCAGTACTTC. Amino acid sequence: CASSYSLGPGAEQYF.

The V and J genes are TRBV13 and TRBJ2-7; D is possibly TRBD1 (6 bases). Trimming took off 0 bases at V and 5 bases at J, with 20 bases between the two ends. There are 17 residues in the CDR3. Per the germline V gene, CDR1 is PRHDT and CDR2 is FYEKMQ (reference sequence). This CDR3 reads CASSLGVLDSGWDEQYF. The CDR3 bases are TGTGCCAGCAGCTTAGGAGTTTTGGACAGTGGGTGGGACGAGCAGTACTTC.